This T cell receptor beta chain was captured in a study of blood T cell repertoires in COVID-19. For the study at large: Sites across the United States, Italy and Spain contributed samples from acute and convalescent COVID-19.

Original analysis: Amplified reference gene primers provided the basis for estimating nucleated cell counts. Method: immunoSEQ multiplex PCR; TCRdb's copy keeps in-frame clones and lacks some. The V and J calls and the clone size are those of that table, but D and trimming were determined from the DNA. Here the sample spans hundreds of thousands of clones, 83% being singletons. This receptor was obtained from a woman in her forties or fifties who had recovered from COVID-19. Source material: peripheral blood.

The DNA for the CDR3 is TGTGCCAGTAGTCCCGACAGGGATCAGACTGAAGCTTTCTTT. It yields the protein CASSPDRDQTEAFF. J is TRBJ1-1 and V is TRBV19; 7 nucleotides agree with TRBD1. CDR1 is LNHDA and CDR2 is SQIVND in the germline V gene (reference sequence). CDR3 size: 14 residues. Trimming at V came to 5 bases and at J to 5 bases, leaving 8 bases not matched to a gene.